This T cell receptor (beta chain) appears in the sequencing data of a study of regulatory T cells in long-lasting Graves disease (dated by TCRdb to the early 2020s). In terms of the full investigation: Persistent Graves' disease was defined as persistently positive TSH receptor autoantibodies together with antithyroid drug treatment for over 5 years. Persistent Graves' disease patients were compared with newly diagnosed Graves' disease patients by peripheral blood TCR sequencing and RNA sequencing. The study took place in China and was registered as a clinical trial. A total of roughly 33 samples underwent TCR sequencing: around 13 from persistent and about 20 from newly diagnosed Graves' disease patients. In the clinical cohort, patients with persistent Graves' disease had used antithyroid drugs for an average of about 10.3 years. What the research found in general, with its limitations: As a limitation, the authors acknowledged that the small sample size may reduce accuracy. Persistent Graves' disease patients showed lower TCR Shannon entropy and fewer highly expanded clones than newly diagnosed patients, suggesting clonal expansion. A larger number of public clonotypes was shared among persistent patients (around 2,500) than among newly diagnosed patients (around 970). Sequencing and analysis were limited to the TCR beta chain. Peripheral blood alone was examined, since thyroid tissue, which constituted the primary lesion, could not be accessed. TRBV28, TRBJ1-2 and TRBJ2-5 were preferentially used in persistent disease, while TRBV20-1 and TRBJ2-1 were favored in newly diagnosed disease.

This specimen's time point label, per the study, means: persistent/refractory GD, antithyroid drugs over 5 years with positive TRAb. RNA was extracted from PBMCs in TRIzol for both TCR sequencing and RNA sequencing. The diagnosis of Graves' disease was made according to American Thyroid Association guidelines. Patients for the study were recruited at an endocrinology department in Xi'an, China. From each patient, approximately 9 milliliters of peripheral blood was collected into an EDTA anticoagulant tube. Ficoll Paque Plus density gradient separation was used to isolate PBMCs, and no further T cell sorting was done. RNA quality was checked with an Agilent 2100 Bioanalyzer and agarose gel, and concentration with a NanoDrop 2000. This clonotype was detected many times. The clone's antigen remains unknown. Nothing much larger sits one base from this clone, and base qualities are not available. Libraries came from multiplex PCR. Sequencer: Illumina HiSeq 4000. To build TCR beta libraries, CDR3 regions were amplified by Arm-PCR using iRepertoire HTBI primers. Gel purification was performed on PCR products prior to sequencing. In the paper's pipeline: A total of some 65 TRBV and 14 TRBJ segments were identified across samples and were used for gene usage analysis of CDR3 amino acid clonotypes. COPE and FqMerger were used to merge the filtered high-quality paired reads into contigs. BLAST was used to align contigs to IMGT TRBV, TRBD and TRBJ reference genes, and CDR3 was defined according to IMGT. Highly expanded clones were defined as clonotypes with a frequency above 0.1%. Shannon entropy was used to measure repertoire diversity, and the Gini coefficient was used to measure V-J evenness. Public clonotypes were defined as clonotypes shared by more than one individual. Starting from the raw public reads, TCRdb applied fastp trimming at Q25, assembled clones with MiXCR and retained in-frame beta chains. Each CDR3 protein gets just one entry, which takes the most common genes and DNA from the rows behind it. The V and J calls shown here were made by TCRdb, not taken from the authors' results. The sample table lists about 340,000 distinct CDR3 sequences, roughly 21% of them with a count of one. The ten largest make up about 29% of the sample.

CDR1 and CDR2, looked up from the germline V gene, are SGHTA and FQGNSA. Trimming at the junction amounts to 0 bases on V and 6 bases on J, and the germline ends lie 8 bases apart. Counted from cysteine to phenylalanine, this CDR3 has 13 amino acids. Here the CDR3 DNA is all that survives: 39 bases in frame from base 1. The V and J genes are TRBV7-2 and TRBJ1-1, and TRBD1 may be the D gene, going by 5 matching bases. Sequenced material: peripheral blood mononuclear cells (PBMCs), taken when the disease was refractory, from a patient treated with antithyroid drugs. The TCR sequence derives from a female donor with Graves disease. The DNA sequence is as follows: TGTGCCAGCAGCTTAGCATGGGGCTCTGAAGCTTTCTTT. Its protein reads: CASSLAWGSEAFF. Reference TRBV7-2 and TRBJ1-1 proteins supply the regions before and after the CDR3; the full variable domain is: GAGVSQSPSNKVTEKGKDVELRCDPISGHTALYWYRQSLGQGLEFLIYFQGNSAPDKSGLPSDRFSAERTGGSVSTLTIQRTQQEDSAVYLCASSLAWGSEAFFGQGTRLTVV.